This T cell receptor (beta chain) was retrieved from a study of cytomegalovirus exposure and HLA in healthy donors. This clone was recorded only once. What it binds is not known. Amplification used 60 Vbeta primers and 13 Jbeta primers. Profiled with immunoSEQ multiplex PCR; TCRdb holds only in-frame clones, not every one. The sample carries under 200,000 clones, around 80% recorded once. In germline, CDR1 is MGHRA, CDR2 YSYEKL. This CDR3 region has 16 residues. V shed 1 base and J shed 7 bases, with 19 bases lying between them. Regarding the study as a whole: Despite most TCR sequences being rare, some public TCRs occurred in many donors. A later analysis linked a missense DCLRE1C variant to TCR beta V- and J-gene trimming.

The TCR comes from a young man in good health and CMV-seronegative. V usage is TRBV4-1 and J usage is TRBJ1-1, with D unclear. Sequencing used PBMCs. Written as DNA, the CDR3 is TGCGCCAGCAGCCAAGTTTCGATCAGGACTGCTAGTGAAGCTTTCTTT. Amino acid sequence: CASSQVSIRTASEAFF.